These 29 T cell receptor beta chains originate from one sample sequenced in a study of blood T cell repertoires in COVID-19. Profiling relied on immunoSEQ multiplex PCR, and the TCRdb table lists in-frame clones only, not all of them. The repertoire holds 81,000 or so clones, with around 92% as singletons. Sequenced input: peripheral blood. These receptors were taken from a woman aged 55-69 years with active COVID-19.

The V gene is TRBV6-5, the J gene TRBJ1-1; D not resolved. CDR1 MNHEY and CDR2 SVGAGI come from the germline V gene. The CDR3 runs to 13 residues. Deletions cut 7 bases from V and 7 bases from J, with 16 bases between. CDR3 in DNA: TGTGCCAGCATGTTGGGAGGGAAACGTGAAGCTTTCTTT. This codes for CASMLGGKREAFF.

The rearrangement links TRBV5-1 to TRBJ1-3; possible D gene TRBD1, 6 bases. Germline assignment: CDR1 SGHRS and CDR2 YFSETQ. Trimming removed 5 bases at V and 1 base at J, with 10 bases between. This CDR3 is 14 amino acids long. The CDR3 region is CASRMGASGNTIYF. DNA for the CDR3: TGCGCCAGCAGGATGGGGGCGTCTGGAAACACCATATATTTT.

The chain carries TRBV11-2 and TRBJ2-3; 15 bases agree with TRBD2. The CDR3 has 15 residues. The junction had 6 bases not matched to a gene; V was cut back by 4 bases and J by 10 bases. Germline CDR1 reads SGHAT; CDR2 reads FQNNGV. CDR3 residues: CASSSRTSGRAAQYF. The DNA of the CDR3 is TGTGCCAGCAGCTCGAGGACTAGCGGGAGGGCGGCGCAGTATTTT.

V and J are TRBV28 and TRBJ2-1, with a tentative D call TRBD2 (6 bases). V was clipped by 10 bases and J by 15 bases, with 19 bases between them. This CDR3 is built from 11 residues. Germline CDR1 MDHEN, CDR2 SYDVKM. The CDR3 DNA reads as TGTGCCACCGCGACTAGTCGGGATCCGTTCTTC. It translates to CATATSRDPFF.

This chain links TRBV4-3 with TRBJ1-2, with 9 bases fitting TRBD1. The V segment lost 0 bases and the J segment 8 bases; nucleotides outside the gene matches: 7. Per germline, CDR1 LGHNA and CDR2 YSLEER. This CDR3 spans 15 amino acids. The CDR3 protein is CASSQDGGTGFGYTF. CDR3 nucleotide sequence: TGCGCCAGCAGCCAAGATGGCGGGACAGGGTTCGGCTACACCTTC.

This clone was counted only a few times. V and J are TRBV10-1 and TRBJ2-7; no clear D gene. The CDR3 has 15 amino acids. V was trimmed by 0 bases and J by 1 base, leaving 10 bases between them. Germline-derived CDR1 and CDR2 are WNHNN and SYGVQD (reference sequence). The CDR3 DNA reads TGCGCCAGCAGTGAGTCGTTCGAGGATTCCTACGAGCAGTACTTC. Protein product: CASSESFEDSYEQYF.

The chain combines TRBV4-2 with TRBJ1-1; 7 bases match TRBD1. This CDR3 is 16 amino acids long. Losses at the gene ends were 2 bases for V and 1 base for J; bases not matched to a gene: 7. Germline CDR1 and CDR2: LGHNA and YNFKEQ. As DNA, the CDR3 is TGTGCCAGCAGCCAACGGGACAGAGGAGGGAACACTGAAGCTTTCTTT. Translating gives CASSQRDRGGNTEAFF.

The V and J genes are TRBV18 and TRBJ1-1; TRBD1 might be the D (5 bases). The CDR3 contains 14 residues. The germline CDR1 and CDR2 sequences are KGHSH and LQKENI. Trimming removed 2 bases at V and 1 base at J, with 8 bases between. CDR3 sequence reads: CASSPGAANTEAFF. As DNA, the CDR3 is TGTGCCAGCTCACCAGGGGCAGCGAACACTGAAGCTTTCTTT.

The chain carries TRBV5-5 and TRBJ1-6; TRBD1 aligns across 8 bases. Germline-derived CDR1 and CDR2 are SGHKS and YYEKEE (reference sequence). The CDR3 has 17 residues. V trimming: 0 bases; J trimming: 5 bases; junction bases outside the gene matches: 7. The CDR3 DNA reads TGTGCCAGCAGCTTGGATGAGACAGGGGTAAATAATTCACCCCTCCACTTT. Protein product: CASSLDETGVNNSPLHF.

CDR3 in amino acids: CASSQADRGNEKLFF. DNA for the CDR3: TGCGCCAGCAGCCAAGCGGACAGGGGAAATGAAAAACTGTTTTTT. The chain uses TRBV4-3 and TRBJ1-4; 9 bases fit TRBD1. This CDR3 has 15 residues. V lost 1 base, J lost 5 bases, and 2 bases stayed unmatched. Germline CDR1 is LGHNA and CDR2 is YSLEER.

The chain employs TRBV5-8 and TRBJ2-5; TRBD2 aligns across 13 bases. CDR1 is SGHTS and CDR2 is YDEGEE in the germline V gene. The CDR3 spans 14 residues. Trimming cost V 4 bases and J 3 bases; bases outside gene matches: 0. This chain's CDR3 is CASSGTSGKETQYF. In nucleotides, the CDR3 is TGTGCCAGCAGCGGGACTAGCGGGAAAGAGACCCAGTACTTC.

The chain uses TRBV19 and TRBJ2-1, with 9 bases matching TRBD1. The CDR3 sequence is 16 residues long. CDR1 is LNHDA, CDR2 SQIVND, per germline (reference sequence). The ends lost 5 bases at V and 4 bases at J; junction bases unmatched: 9. CDR3 amino acids: CASSPRTGALYNEQFF. CDR3 sequence (DNA): TGTGCCAGTAGTCCCCGGACAGGGGCCTTATACAATGAGCAGTTCTTC.

The rearrangement links TRBV10-3 to TRBJ1-1; 9 bases are shared with TRBD1. This CDR3 is 15 amino acids long. The trim removed 6 bases at V and 1 base at J, leaving 6 bases unmatched. Germline lookup yields CDR1 ENHRY and CDR2 SYGVKD. The CDR3 here is CAIRDRGSKNTEAFF. In DNA form, the CDR3 reads TGTGCCATCAGGGACAGGGGAAGTAAGAACACTGAAGCTTTCTTT.

The V and J genes are TRBV7-2 and TRBJ1-5, with 8 bases lining up with TRBD1. The germline V gene has CDR1 SGHTA and CDR2 FQGNSA. This CDR3 has 14 amino acids. V lost 3 bases and J lost 6; bases outside the gene matches: 4. CDR3 sequence reads: CASSLTGAGQPQHF. The CDR3 DNA follows: TGTGCCAGCAGCTTGACAGGGGCCGGTCAGCCCCAGCATTTT.

The V gene is TRBV11-2, the J gene TRBJ2-2, with a tentative D call TRBD2 (5 bases). Trimming left V 2 bases short and J 6 bases short, with 7 bases between. CDR1 SGHAT and CDR2 FQNNGV come from the germline V gene. CDR3 length: 13 residues. For the CDR3, the DNA is TGTGCCAGCAGCTTATTGAGGGCCGGGGAGCTGTTTTTT. It yields the protein CASSLLRAGELFF.

The chain uses TRBV29-1 and TRBJ2-7, with TRBD2 matching over 7 bases. CDR1 is SQVTM and CDR2 is ANQGSEA in the germline V gene. With 2 bases clipped from V and 6 bases from J, the junction kept 10 bases outside the gene matches. The CDR3 is 14 residues long. The CDR3 sequence: CSVELGRGGGEQYF. The DNA of the CDR3 is TGCAGCGTTGAACTTGGACGTGGCGGGGGCGAGCAGTACTTC.

The J gene is TRBJ1-1, the V gene TRBV7-2, with 9 bases matching TRBD1. The CDR3 loop spans 16 amino acids. Germline CDR1 SGHTA, CDR2 FQGNSA. V shed 7 bases and J 4 bases; nucleotides not matched to a gene: 13. CDR3 residues: CASTAWTGDVSTEAFF. CDR3 nucleotide sequence: TGTGCCAGCACAGCCTGGACAGGGGACGTTAGCACTGAAGCTTTCTTT.

The V and J genes are TRBV2 and TRBJ1-2, with TRBD1 as a possible D gene (5 bases). The CDR3 sequence is 12 residues long. From germline, CDR1 is SNHLY and CDR2 FYNNEI. The V end lost 1 base, the J end lost 13 bases, and 13 bases lay between the germline ends. The CDR3 region is CASSEGEGSPTF. The CDR3 DNA reads as TGTGCCAGCAGTGAAGGGGAGGGGTCACCCACCTTC.

The V gene is TRBV29-1, the J gene TRBJ2-5; a possible D gene is TRBD1 (6 bases). CDR3 length: 14 amino acids. The V end was cut by 6 bases, the J end by 7 bases, with 21 bases between. Per the germline V gene, CDR1 is SQVTM and CDR2 is ANQGSEA. This chain's CDR3 is CSVREGRGGGTQYF. For the CDR3, the DNA is TGCAGCGTCCGTGAGGGCAGGGGCGGTGGGACCCAGTACTTC.

This chain uses TRBV11-3 with TRBJ2-3, with 11 bases fitting TRBD1. This CDR3 is 17 amino acids long. The germline CDR1 and CDR2 sequences are SGHNT and YENEEA. Losses at the gene ends were 3 bases for V and 4 bases for J; bases not matched to a gene: 9. CDR3 DNA sequence: TGTGCCAGCAGCTTGGGCCCGGACAGGGGGCGATCAGATACGCAGTATTTT. Residues: CASSLGPDRGRSDTQYF.

The chain has TRBV5-1 and TRBJ1-3; 9 bases match TRBD1. The V segment lost 4 bases and the J segment 4 bases; nucleotides outside the gene matches: 9. This CDR3 is built from 16 residues. Per germline, CDR1 SGHRS and CDR2 YFSETQ. The CDR3 is CASSVPGQGAGNTIYF. The CDR3 region has the DNA TGCGCCAGCAGCGTACCGGGACAGGGTGCAGGAAACACCATATATTTT. The variable domain in full, with the rest retrieved from reference TRBV5-1 and TRBJ1-3, is KAGVTQTPRYLIKTRGQQVTLSCSPISGHRSVSWYQQTPGQGLQFLFEYFSETQRNKGNFPGRFSGRQFSNSRSEMNVSTLELGDSALYLCASSVPGQGAGNTIYFGEGSWLTVV.

This chain links TRBV6-5 with TRBJ2-1; perhaps TRBD1 as D (5 bases). V gave up 6 bases and J gave up 6 bases, with 18 bases separating them. The CDR3 is 15 amino acids. Germline V gene sequence: CDR1 MNHEY, CDR2 SVGAGI. In DNA form, the CDR3 reads TGTGCCAGCAGCCCCGGACAAGAAAGAATCAATGAGCAGTTCTTC. Its translation: CASSPGQERINEQFF.

The chain employs TRBV2 and TRBJ2-2, with D tentatively TRBD1 (5 bases). The germline V and J ends were trimmed by 10 bases and 1 base, with 7 bases remaining between them. This CDR3 spans 12 amino acids. Germline V gene data show CDR1 as SNHLY and CDR2 as FYNNEI. This chain's CDR3 is CATGQNTGELFF. The CDR3 DNA sequence: TGTGCCACCGGACAGAACACCGGGGAGCTGTTTTTT.

This clone was detected only once. The chain carries TRBV7-8 and TRBJ2-7, with no clear D. The CDR3 has 14 residues. The V end lost 1 base, the J end lost 2 bases, and 9 bases lay between the germline ends. The germline V gene has CDR1 SGHVS and CDR2 FQNEAQ. The CDR3 region is CASSLGPSAYEQYF. CDR3 DNA sequence: TGTGCCAGCAGCTTAGGTCCTTCCGCCTACGAGCAGTACTTC.

V is TRBV3-1 (or the pseudogene TRBV3-2) and J is TRBJ2-7, with a weak D call TRBD2 (6 bases). CDR1 and CDR2 (germline): LGHDT, YNNKEL (reference sequence). This CDR3 region has 14 residues. V was pared by 4 bases and J by 3 bases, with 13 bases between. CDR3: CASSPRGSFYEQYF. CDR3 nucleotides: TGTGCCAGCAGCCCGCGGGGCAGCTTCTACGAGCAGTACTTC.

This clone was seen only once. The CDR3 DNA is TGCAGTGCTAGCGAAGAGACCCAGTACTTC. Protein sequence: CSASEETQYF. The rearrangement uses TRBV20-1 and TRBJ2-5; D not resolved. V was cut by 3 bases and J by 3 bases, with 2 bases left in between. The CDR3 totals 10 residues. Germline loops: CDR1 DFQATT, CDR2 SNEGSKA (reference sequence).

The genes are TRBV2 and TRBJ1-4, with TRBD1 matching over 7 bases. The CDR3 extends over 14 amino acids. After removal of 8 bases from V and 5 bases from J, the junction contained 8 bases not matched to a gene. Germline V gene lookup returns CDR1 SNHLY and CDR2 FYNNEI. CDR3 sequence: CASSIDRVNEKLFF. The CDR3 DNA is TGTGCCAGCTCAATCGACAGGGTAAATGAAAAACTGTTTTTT.

The V call is TRBV5-5, the J call TRBJ2-2, with 8 bases identical to TRBD1. This CDR3 is 15 amino acids long. Germline V gene data show CDR1 as SGHKS and CDR2 as YYEKEE (reference sequence). V trimming: 3 bases; J trimming: 3 bases; junction bases outside the gene matches: 4. The CDR3 sequence: CASSWGQEDTGELFF. CDR3 DNA: TGTGCCAGCAGCTGGGGACAGGAGGACACCGGGGAGCTGTTTTTT.

The genes are TRBV19 and TRBJ2-1; 15 nucleotides match TRBD2. J lost 8 bases, V lost 5 bases, and 13 bases had no gene match. The CDR3 consists of 18 residues. CDR1 LNHDA and CDR2 SQIVND come from the germline V gene (reference sequence). Here the CDR3 DNA reads TGTGCCAGTAGTCCAGCTCGGACTAGCGGGAGGGGGTTGGATGAGCAGTTCTTC. This codes for CASSPARTSGRGLDEQFF. The full variable domain, rest sourced from reference TRBV19 and TRBJ2-1, is DGGITQSPKYLFRKEGQNVTLSCEQNLNHDAMYWYRQDPGQGLRLIYYSQIVNDFQKGDIAEGYSVSREKKESFPLTVTSAQKNPTAFYLCASSPARTSGRGLDEQFFGPGTRLTVL.